The 20 T cell receptor beta chains in this list originate from one sample, sequenced in a study of blood T cell repertoires in COVID-19. Sequencing was performed with immunoSEQ multiplex PCR; in TCRdb, only in-frame clones are kept and a portion is missing. The sample includes approximately 450,000 clones, 87% seen only once; the top ten take under 2.5%. Sequencing was carried out using PBMCs or T cells enriched from blood (not recorded which). The receptors originated from a woman aged 18-35 years with acute COVID-19.

The chain uses TRBV11-2 and TRBJ2-5; 11 bases fit TRBD2. The CDR3 extends over 13 amino acids. In germline, CDR1 is SGHAT, CDR2 FQNNGV. V shed 6 bases and J 3 bases; nucleotides not matched to a gene: 0. CDR3 amino acids: CASRLAGEETQYF. The CDR3 bases are TGTGCCAGCAGACTAGCGGGAGAAGAGACCCAGTACTTC. The whole variable domain, filled in from reference TRBV11-2 and TRBJ2-5, reads EAGVAQSPRYKIIEKRQSVAFWCNPISGHATLYWYQQILGQGPKLLIQFQNNGVVDDSQLPKDRFSAERLKGVDSTLKIQPAKLEDSAVYLCASRLAGEETQYFGPGTRLLVL.

In its sample, this clone was seen once. This chain uses TRBV14 with TRBJ1-2; maybe TRBD1 (6 bases). V lost 3 bases, J lost 0 bases, and 17 bases lay in between. CDR1 and CDR2 from the germline V gene are SGHDN and FVKESK. The CDR3 totals 17 residues. CDR3 sequence reads: CASSQSLLTGANYGYTF. CDR3 sequence (DNA): TGTGCCAGCAGCCAGAGCCTGTTGACAGGCGCTAACTATGGCTACACCTTC.

The V and J genes are TRBV27 and TRBJ1-5; TRBD1 might be the D (6 bases). Trimming took 1 base from V and 5 from J, leaving 9 bases between them. Per the germline V gene, CDR1 is MNHEY and CDR2 is SMNVEV (reference sequence). The CDR3 is 14 amino acids. The chain's CDR3 is CASSLYRVDQPQHF. The CDR3 nucleotides read TGTGCCAGCAGTTTATACAGGGTAGATCAGCCCCAGCATTTT.

The chain combines TRBV9 with TRBJ1-5; D call uncertain. CDR3 length: 17 amino acids. Germline values: CDR1 SGDLS, CDR2 YYNGEE. Trimming took off 3 bases at V and 2 bases at J, with 18 bases between the two ends. The CDR3 region is CASSAEGWREGNQPQHF. CDR3 DNA sequence: TGTGCCAGCAGCGCCGAAGGGTGGAGGGAGGGCAATCAGCCCCAGCATTTT.

This clone was seen a single time. This rearrangement joins TRBV18 to TRBJ2-5; 7 nucleotides match TRBD1. This CDR3 comprises 14 residues. V was clipped by 6 bases and J by 1 base; unmatched bases: 5. Germline V gene data show CDR1 as KGHSH and CDR2 as LQKENI. The CDR3 DNA follows: TGTGCCAGCTCGCCCGGGACAGCCCAAGAGACCCAGTACTTC. Translated, it gives CASSPGTAQETQYF.

The rearrangement uses TRBV6-5 and TRBJ2-7; 7 positions agree with TRBD1. The junction had 6 bases not matched to a gene; V was cut back by 5 bases and J by 5 bases. Looked up from germline, CDR1 is MNHEY and CDR2 is SVGAGI. CDR3 length: 13 residues. The CDR3 sequence is CASSKQGWNEQYF. In nucleotides, the CDR3 is TGTGCCAGCAGTAAACAGGGGTGGAACGAGCAGTACTTC.

A few counts support this clone. The chain recombines TRBV7-2 with TRBJ2-1; a weak D match, TRBD2 (6 bases). From germline, CDR1 is SGHTA and CDR2 FQGNSA. This CDR3 has 15 residues. The V end lost 5 bases, the J end lost 9 bases, and 20 bases lay between the germline ends. CDR3: CASSVRDLPVLEQFF. Written as DNA, the CDR3 is TGTGCCAGCAGCGTTAGGGACTTGCCGGTTCTTGAGCAGTTCTTC.

This rearrangement joins TRBV6-5 to TRBJ2-5; D is uncertain. In germline, CDR1 is MNHEY, CDR2 SVGAGI. The CDR3 is 16 residues long. The ends were cut back, 0 bases at V and 0 bases at J, with 11 bases in the middle. For the CDR3, the DNA is TGTGCCAGCAGTTACTCGGGCCGTCTATACCAAGAGACCCAGTACTTC. Protein: CASSYSGRLYQETQYF.

This clone has only one observation. The V call is TRBV11-2, the J call TRBJ1-1; TRBD1 matches at 7 bases. This CDR3 comprises 14 residues. Germline V gene data show CDR1 as SGHAT and CDR2 as FQNNGV. The V segment lost 1 base and the J segment 4 bases; nucleotides outside the gene matches: 3. CDR3 DNA: TGTGCCAGCAGCTTAGTAGCAGGGGGCACTGAAGCTTTCTTT. Translated: CASSLVAGGTEAFF.

In the case of this clone: Other DNA sequences from this sample encode an identical CDR3 as well. V usage is TRBV24-1 and J usage is TRBJ1-2; D not certain. The CDR3 is made up of 11 amino acids. Trimming pared 2 bases from V and 8 bases from J, leaving 5 bases between. The germline gives CDR1 KGHDR, CDR2 SFDVKD. CDR3 sequence reads: CATSDSRGYTF. CDR3 nucleotide sequence: TGTGCCACCAGTGATTCCCGGGGCTACACCTTC.

The V call is TRBV6-5, the J call TRBJ2-1; 8 bases agree with TRBD2. This CDR3 is 13 amino acids long. V was clipped by 5 bases and J by 10 bases; unmatched bases: 7. Per germline, CDR1 MNHEY and CDR2 SVGAGI. The CDR3 sequence is CASSRAGAVEQFF. Written as DNA, the CDR3 is TGTGCCAGCAGTCGAGCGGGGGCGGTGGAGCAGTTCTTC.

The chain has TRBV5-4 and TRBJ2-2; no clear D gene. V lost 0 bases to trimming and J lost 5 bases, with 5 bases between them. CDR3 length equals 13 residues. Germline loops: CDR1 SGHNT, CDR2 YYREEE (reference sequence). The CDR3 region is CASSLGETGELFF. CDR3 bases: TGTGCCAGCAGCTTGGGTGAGACCGGGGAGCTGTTTTTT.

The chain couples TRBV5-1 to TRBJ1-2; D gene ambiguous. V was clipped by 6 bases and J by 3 bases, with 18 bases between them. CDR3 size: 15 residues. CDR1 and CDR2 from the germline V gene are SGHRS and YFSETQ. DNA for the CDR3: TGCGCCAGCACCGATTCCCCCCAAGACTACTATGGCTACACCTTC. Translated: CASTDSPQDYYGYTF.

The genes are TRBV14 and TRBJ1-4; D unresolved. Germline loops: CDR1 SGHDN, CDR2 FVKESK. Trimming removed 3 bases at V and 2 bases at J, with 10 bases between. The CDR3 has 15 residues. This CDR3 reads CASSQLGRTNEKLFF. The CDR3 bases are TGTGCCAGCAGCCAGCTCGGCAGGACTAATGAAAAACTGTTTTTT.

This clone was recorded only once. This rearrangement joins TRBV9 to TRBJ1-4; D ambiguous. There are 14 residues in the CDR3. Germline loops: CDR1 SGDLS, CDR2 YYNGEE. The V and J ends lost 0 bases and 8 bases respectively, with 11 bases between them. The CDR3 region has the DNA TGTGCCAGCAGCGTAGCCGGGGTTGGAGAAAAACTGTTTTTT. This translates into CASSVAGVGEKLFF.

J is TRBJ1-2 and V is TRBV5-6; D may be TRBD1 (5 bases). The CDR3 is 14 amino acids. Germline V gene lookup returns CDR1 SGHDT and CDR2 YYEEEE. Between the trimmed V and J ends, which lost 7 bases and 3 bases, there was a span of 16 bases. The CDR3 sequence is CASDRGRGYYGYTF. Here the CDR3 DNA reads TGTGCCAGCGACCGCGGGAGGGGATACTATGGCTACACCTTC.

This clone was observed a single time. The chain has TRBV9 and TRBJ2-3; 8 bases are shared with TRBD1. V dropped 2 bases and J dropped 3; count of bases not matched to a gene: 8. Germline V lookup: CDR1 SGDLS, CDR2 YYNGEE. The CDR3 is 16 residues long. This chain's CDR3 is CASSVSRQGKTDTQYF. The CDR3 coding sequence is TGTGCCAGCAGCGTTTCTCGACAGGGGAAAACAGATACGCAGTATTTT.

The rearrangement joins TRBV3-1 (or the pseudogene TRBV3-2) to TRBJ2-6; TRBD1 matches at 10 bases. After removal of 2 bases from V and 2 bases from J, the junction contained 6 bases not matched to a gene. Germline CDR1 and CDR2: LGHDT and YNNKEL (reference sequence). This CDR3 region has 18 residues. CDR3 DNA sequence: TGTGCCAGCAGCCAACAGGCGACAGGGGGCGCTGGGGCCAACGTCCTGACTTTC. Translation: CASSQQATGGAGANVLTF.

The V gene is TRBV7-8, the J gene TRBJ2-7; unclear D gene. Germline CDR1 SGHVS, CDR2 FQNEAQ. V was pared by 1 base and J by 0 bases, with 7 bases between. The CDR3 runs to 14 residues. DNA for the CDR3: TGTGCCAGCAGCTTAGTGTCCGGCTCCTACGAGCAGTACTTC. It yields the protein CASSLVSGSYEQYF.

J is TRBJ1-4 and V is TRBV10-3; the match to TRBD1 covers 8 bases. The CDR3 runs 15 residues. CDR1 and CDR2 from the germline V gene are ENHRY and SYGVKD. The V gene end was trimmed by 2 bases and the J gene end by 7 bases; junction bases not matched to a gene: 6. The CDR3 DNA sequence: TGTGCCATCAGTGAGGGGCAGGGGGCGGGTGAAAAACTGTTTTTT. Protein sequence: CAISEGQGAGEKLFF.